A single count supports the clone carrying this T cell receptor (beta chain). Its cognate antigen is unknown. From the approximately 120-subject validation cohort, which was separate from the roughly 630-subject first cohort, the donors were drawn. This specimen comes from a study of cytomegalovirus exposure and HLA in healthy donors. For the study at large: Both the roughly 120 validation repertoires and the 600 to 700 first-cohort repertoires used the same platform, as reported by a later analysis. The study's findings and limits: Diagnosis of cytomegalovirus status made by the classifier reportedly showed high specificity and sensitivity. The dataset shows that most TCR sequences were rare, while some public TCRs occurred in many donors.

Germline CDR1 reads SGDLS; CDR2 reads YYNGEE. J gave up 5 bases and V 4 bases, and 9 bases lay outside the gene matches. The CDR3 contains 15 residues. Sequencing was performed with immunoSEQ multiplex PCR; in TCRdb, only in-frame clones are kept and a portion is missing. Altogether under 85,000 clones are present, 80% to 95% being singletons, with the ten largest covering approximately 5%. The sequenced sample was PBMCs. This TCR was recovered from a man between 18 and 29 years old in good health and CMV-seropositive. The genes are TRBV9 and TRBJ2-5; 9 bases are a match to TRBD2. The CDR3 DNA sequence: TGTGCCAGCAGCATCCGCGGGAGGGCCGGGGAGACCCAGTACTTC. It specifies CASSIRGRAGETQYF. Together with reference TRBV9 and TRBJ2-5, the CDR3 gives the full variable domain: DSGVTQTPKHLITATGQRVTLRCSPRSGDLSVYWYQQSLDQGLQFLIQYYNGEERAKGNILERFSAQQFPDLHSELNLSSLELGDSALYFCASSIRGRAGETQYFGPGTRLLVL.